Each of the 21 T cell receptor beta chains below was sequenced from the same sample in a study of naive and memory T cell subsets. Both TRBC1 and TRBC2 were covered by a beta constant-region primer of two equimolar oligonucleotides. Four rounds of PCR amplified the ligated cDNA using nested alpha and beta constant-region primers plus SP2. TCRdb ran MiXCR on the UMI-ligation and nested PCR reads and lists one entry per CDR3 protein. The sample comprises tens of thousands of distinct CDR3 sequences, roughly 9.3% of which are singletons, and roughly 1.2% rests with the top ten. Specimen: naive CD8+ T cells from blood. These receptors all come from a human donor in good health.

This clonotype was seen a handful of times. The chain uses TRBV7-9 and TRBJ2-7, with TRBD1 identical over 7 bases. After removal of 5 bases from V and 5 bases from J, the junction contained 0 bases not matched to a gene. The CDR3 has 11 residues. Germline lookup yields CDR1 SEHNR and CDR2 FQNEAQ (reference sequence). CDR3 nucleotide sequence: TGTGCCAGCAGCACAGGGGACGAGCAGTACTTC. Translated: CASSTGDEQYF.

The V call is TRBV28, the J call TRBJ2-3; 9 nucleotides agree with TRBD2. Losses at the gene ends were 3 bases for V and 1 base for J; bases not matched to a gene: 5. Germline lookup yields CDR1 MDHEN and CDR2 SYDVKM. The CDR3 runs 16 residues. The chain's CDR3 is CASSLGAGGRTDTQYF. The CDR3 coding sequence is TGTGCCAGCAGTTTGGGGGCGGGAGGGCGCACAGATACGCAGTATTTT.

This clonotype was found many times. The chain couples TRBV7-9 to TRBJ2-6; D unresolved. V was trimmed by 2 bases and J by 1 base, leaving 3 bases between them. The CDR3 has 14 amino acids. CDR1 and CDR2 (germline): SEHNR, FQNEAQ (reference sequence). The CDR3 DNA is TGTGCCAGCAGCTTAACTTCTGGGGCCAACGTCCTGACTTTC. It specifies CASSLTSGANVLTF.

The CDR3 here is CSASSPFTGTVNSPLHF. The CDR3 bases are TGCAGTGCTTCCTCCCCCTTTACCGGGACAGTGAATTCACCCCTCCACTTT. J is TRBJ1-6 and V is TRBV20-1, with TRBD1 matching over 7 bases. Trimming cost V 5 bases and J 7 bases; bases outside gene matches: 17. The CDR3 consists of 17 residues. The germline V gene has CDR1 DFQATT and CDR2 SNEGSKA (reference sequence).

This clonotype was picked up many times. The J gene is TRBJ2-5, the V gene TRBV5-4; a weak D match, TRBD1 (5 bases). The germline V gene encodes CDR1 SGHNT and CDR2 YYREEE (reference sequence). V lost 0 bases to trimming and J lost 3 bases, with 9 bases between them. The CDR3 contains 14 residues. CDR3 loop: CASSLGRVEETQYF. The CDR3 region has the DNA TGTGCCAGCAGCTTGGGCAGGGTGGAAGAGACCCAGTACTTC.

This clonotype showed up just a few times. The chain uses TRBV4-1 and TRBJ2-7; 13 positions agree with TRBD2. The V and J ends lost 1 base and 3 bases, in that order; junction bases with no gene match: 3. In germline, CDR1 is MGHRA, CDR2 YSYEKL. The CDR3 runs to 16 residues. The CDR3 DNA follows: TGCGCCAGCAGCCAAGGGACTAGCGGGAGACTCTACGAGCAGTACTTC. It codes for CASSQGTSGRLYEQYF.

This clonotype was counted a few times. J is TRBJ2-2 and V is TRBV24-1, with D unresolved. The CDR3 runs to 16 residues. Trimming removed 5 bases from V and 4 bases from J, with 16 bases in between. Per the germline V gene, CDR1 is KGHDR and CDR2 is SFDVKD. The CDR3 sequence: CATSGPRDKSTGELFF. In DNA, the CDR3 is TGTGCCACCAGTGGCCCTCGTGACAAGAGCACCGGGGAGCTGTTTTTT.

This clonotype was observed many times. The chain links TRBV20-1 to TRBJ2-7; 12 positions agree with TRBD2. The junction had 8 bases not matched to a gene; V was cut back by 0 bases and J by 2 bases. The CDR3 sequence is 17 residues long. The V gene's germline CDR1 is DFQATT and CDR2 SNEGSKA (reference sequence). CDR3 DNA: TGCAGTGCTAGAGATGTGCGAGGGACTAGCGGGCCCTACGAGCAGTACTTC. Protein sequence: CSARDVRGTSGPYEQYF.

This clonotype appeared many times. The rearrangement joins TRBV6-6 to TRBJ2-1; D is perhaps TRBD2 (6 bases). Between the trimmed V and J ends, which lost 5 bases and 5 bases, there was a span of 13 bases. Germline values: CDR1 MNHNY, CDR2 SVGAGI (reference sequence). The CDR3 is 14 amino acids. CDR3 in DNA: TGTGCCAGCAGTCAGGGCTCGGGGGACAATGAGCAGTTCTTC. Protein: CASSQGSGDNEQFF.

The gene calls are TRBV12-3 or TRBV12-4 and TRBJ2-1, with D perhaps matching TRBD2 (6 bases). The V end was cut by 5 bases, the J end by 5 bases, with 13 bases between. The CDR3 is 14 residues long. CDR3 residues: CASSTGEQHNEQFF. CDR3 nucleotides: TGTGCCAGCAGTACGGGAGAACAGCACAATGAGCAGTTCTTC.

The chain carries TRBV29-1 and TRBJ1-4; a possible D gene is TRBD1 (6 bases). Per the germline V gene, CDR1 is SQVTM and CDR2 is ANQGSEA. This CDR3 comprises 15 residues. V dropped 6 bases and J dropped 2 bases, with 16 bases sitting between them. CDR3 nucleotide sequence: TGCAGCGTCGGCGGGGGGCTCGGGACTAATGAAAAACTGTTTTTT. Its translation is CSVGGGLGTNEKLFF.

This clonotype occurred a few times. V usage is TRBV13 and J usage is TRBJ2-7, with 13 nucleotides matching TRBD2. Trimming removed 5 bases from V and 6 bases from J; junction bases left unmatched: 7. Germline V gene lookup returns CDR1 PRHDT and CDR2 FYEKMQ (reference sequence). The CDR3 length is 15 residues. CDR3 sequence: CASSTATSGRLEQYF. The CDR3 region has the DNA TGTGCCAGCAGCACCGCGACTAGCGGGAGGCTCGAGCAGTACTTC. The complete variable domain, with remaining parts taken from reference TRBV13 and TRBJ2-7, reads AAGVIQSPRHLIKEKRETATLKCYPIPRHDTVYWYQQGPGQDPQFLISFYEKMQSDKGSIPDRFSAQQFSDYHSELNMSSLELGDSALYFCASSTATSGRLEQYFGPGTRLTVT.

This clonotype was seen many times. The gene calls are TRBV4-2 and TRBJ2-7; D may correspond to TRBD1 or TRBD2 (5 bases each). This CDR3 is built from 14 residues. Trimming removed 4 bases at V and 2 bases at J, with 12 bases between. Per germline, CDR1 LGHNA and CDR2 YNFKEQ. The CDR3, as DNA: TGTGCCAGCAGCCCCCGGGACGGGACCTACGAGCAGTACTTC. It yields the protein CASSPRDGTYEQYF.

Ten or more counts support this clonotype. V gene TRBV27 combines with J gene TRBJ1-1; D is uncertain. CDR1 is MNHEY, CDR2 SMNVEV, per germline (reference sequence). Trimming took off 10 bases at V and 1 base at J, with 10 bases between the two ends. The CDR3 is 12 residues long. CDR3 in DNA: TGTGCCACCGGACGGTCGAACACTGAAGCTTTCTTT. It is translated as CATGRSNTEAFF.

The chain has TRBV5-4 and TRBJ2-1, with 7 positions matching TRBD2. After removal of 4 bases from V and 7 bases from J, the junction contained 14 bases not matched to a gene. The CDR3 is made up of 16 amino acids. Germline-derived CDR1 and CDR2 are SGHNT and YYREEE (reference sequence). In DNA form, the CDR3 reads TGTGCCAGCAGCCTCCCCCCTTTCTATAGCGGGAATGAGCAGTTCTTC. Protein: CASSLPPFYSGNEQFF. Variable domain in full (rest from reference TRBV5-4 and TRBJ2-1): ETGVTQSPTHLIKTRGQQVTLRCSSQSGHNTVSWYQQALGQGPQFIFQYYREEENGRGNFPPRFSGLQFPNYSSELNVNALELDDSALYLCASSLPPFYSGNEQFFGPGTRLTVL.

The V gene is TRBV4-3, the J gene TRBJ1-5; the D is unclear. The CDR3 covers 15 residues. Trimming removed 0 bases from V and 7 bases from J, with 13 bases in between. CDR1 and CDR2 from the germline V gene are LGHNA and YSLEER. The CDR3 reads CASSQDGTARQPQHF. In nucleotides, the CDR3 is TGCGCCAGCAGCCAAGACGGAACGGCGAGGCAGCCCCAGCATTTT.

This clonotype has a count of ten or more. The chain joins TRBV6-4 to TRBJ2-1; 7 bases are shared with TRBD2. CDR3 length equals 14 residues. Germline CDR1 is MRHNA and CDR2 is SNTAGT. The junction had 6 bases not matched to a gene; V was cut back by 2 bases and J by 8 bases. The chain's CDR3 is CASSDPGTNHEQFF. The DNA for the CDR3 is TGTGCCAGCAGTGACCCTGGGACTAACCATGAGCAGTTCTTC.

This clonotype was seen a handful of times. V and J are TRBV11-2 and TRBJ2-5; 8 nucleotides align to TRBD2. The germline gives CDR1 SGHAT, CDR2 FQNNGV. This CDR3 spans 18 amino acids. V lost 5 bases to trimming and J lost 5 bases; unmatched junction nucleotides: 19. The DNA of the CDR3 is TGTGCCAGCAGCCCCCGCCCCCCCACTTGGACTAGCCCGGAGACCCAGTACTTC. It specifies CASSPRPPTWTSPETQYF.

This clonotype was observed a handful of times. This chain links TRBV6-2 or TRBV6-3 with TRBJ2-7; perhaps TRBD1 as D (6 bases). Deletions cut 4 bases from V and 6 bases from J, with 13 bases between. CDR3 length equals 13 residues. CDR1 and CDR2 (germline): MNHEY, SVGEGT. The CDR3 region is CASSFGGSAEQYF. The CDR3 region has the DNA TGTGCCAGCAGTTTTGGGGGCTCTGCCGAGCAGTACTTC.

This clonotype was counted a few times. DNA for the CDR3: TGTGCCAGCAGCGTAGCTAGCGTGTCCGAGCAGTACTTC. Protein product: CASSVASVSEQYF. The J gene is TRBJ2-7, the V gene TRBV9; TRBD2 is a possible D gene (6 bases). V was shortened by 0 bases and J by 6 bases, with 10 bases between the two germline ends. The CDR3 is 13 residues long. Germline V CDR1 and CDR2: SGDLS, YYNGEE.

The V call is TRBV20-1, the J call TRBJ2-7, with 10 bases lining up with TRBD1. Germline loops: CDR1 DFQATT, CDR2 SNEGSKA (reference sequence). Trimming took 0 bases from V and 2 from J; bases not matched to a gene: 7. The CDR3 is 16 residues long. This CDR3 reads CSARDRDRGAPYEQYF. CDR3 nucleotides: TGCAGTGCTAGAGACCGGGACAGGGGCGCACCCTACGAGCAGTACTTC.